This passage covers 23 T cell receptor beta chains from one sample sequenced in a study of OX40 agonist ivuxolimab in advanced cancers. Here immunoSEQ multiplex PCR was the method, and the copy in TCRdb shows in-frame clones only, minus some. The sample lists about 55,000 clones, approximately 83% occurring once. This specimen was CD4+ or CD8+ T cells sorted from blood, taken in a trial of the OX40 agonist ivuxolimab. The receptors here all came from an adult with an advanced solid tumor such as melanoma, head and neck, liver or kidney cancer.

The genes are TRBV6-6 and TRBJ1-2, with D tentatively TRBD1 (5 bases). V was pared by 2 bases and J by 5 bases, with 15 bases between. CDR1 and CDR2 from the germline V gene are MNHNY and SVGAGI (reference sequence). The CDR3 is 15 amino acids. The CDR3 sequence: CASSYTGTALYGYTF. Written as DNA, the CDR3 is TGTGCCAGCAGTTACACCGGGACGGCGCTTTATGGCTACACCTTC.

This clone was recorded once. The J gene is TRBJ2-5, the V gene TRBV6-1; D is tentatively TRBD1 or TRBD2 (7 bases each). Trimming took off 1 base at V and 3 bases at J, with 15 bases between the two ends. Germline CDR1 is MNHNS and CDR2 is SASEGT. The CDR3 is made up of 16 amino acids. This CDR3 is CASSEVVSGGEETQYF. The CDR3 coding sequence is TGTGCCAGCAGTGAAGTGGTATCAGGGGGGGAAGAGACCCAGTACTTC.

This chain connects TRBV13 to TRBJ2-3; D might be TRBD1 or TRBD2, each matching 6 bases. The germline gives CDR1 PRHDT, CDR2 FYEKMQ (reference sequence). CDR3 length: 16 residues. V was pared by 6 bases and J by 2 bases, with 18 bases between. The CDR3, as DNA: TGTGCCAGCAGTCCTAGTGGGGGGCCAGACACAGATACGCAGTATTTT. The encoded protein is CASSPSGGPDTDTQYF.

The rearrangement uses TRBV28 and TRBJ1-1, with D possibly TRBD1 on 6 matching bases. Germline loops: CDR1 MDHEN, CDR2 SYDVKM. Deletions cut 7 bases from V and 1 base from J, with 10 bases between. This CDR3 is 13 amino acids long. CDR3 sequence reads: CASTLGANTEAFF. The CDR3 region has the DNA TGTGCCAGCACCTTGGGGGCGAACACTGAAGCTTTCTTT.

This clone was seen just once. The gene calls are TRBV28 and TRBJ1-2; 7 bases agree with TRBD1. Unmatched junction bases numbered 5, after V lost 1 base and J lost 3 bases. Germline CDR1 is MDHEN and CDR2 is SYDVKM. The CDR3 sequence is 15 residues long. DNA for the CDR3: TGTGCCAGCAGTTTATTTCAGGACAGGCACTATGGCTACACCTTC. It encodes CASSLFQDRHYGYTF.

The rearrangement links TRBV6-5 to TRBJ2-7; D not resolved. The CDR3 contains 15 residues. From germline, CDR1 is MNHEY and CDR2 SVGAGI. V was clipped by 2 bases and J by 3 bases, with 14 bases between them. CDR3 amino acids: CASSYLNSLGYEQYF. CDR3 nucleotide sequence: TGTGCCAGCAGTTACCTCAACTCCCTAGGCTACGAGCAGTACTTC.

The chain links TRBV29-1 to TRBJ2-7; D gene unclear. Germline CDR1 and CDR2: SQVTM and ANQGSEA. The CDR3 contains 11 residues. Between the trimmed V and J ends, which lost 3 bases and 6 bases, there was a span of 9 bases. CDR3 in amino acids: CSVDGGGEQYF. The DNA of the CDR3 is TGCAGCGTTGACGGCGGCGGCGAGCAGTACTTC.

V and J are TRBV5-6 and TRBJ1-1; 10 bases agree with TRBD1. Germline CDR1 and CDR2: SGHDT and YYEEEE. CDR3 length equals 15 residues. The ends lost 3 bases at V and 4 bases at J; junction bases unmatched: 6. The CDR3: CASSSAGTGVTEAFF. In DNA form, the CDR3 reads TGTGCCAGCAGCTCGGCCGGGACAGGGGTCACTGAAGCTTTCTTT.

V is TRBV28 and J is TRBJ1-3, with D perhaps matching TRBD1 (6 bases). The CDR3 runs to 16 residues. CDR1 and CDR2 from the germline V gene are MDHEN and SYDVKM. V was clipped by 7 bases and J by 0 bases, with 16 bases between them. The CDR3: CASTMGAEGSGNTIYF. In DNA form, the CDR3 reads TGTGCCAGCACCATGGGGGCAGAAGGCTCTGGAAACACCATATATTTT.

The genes are TRBV2 and TRBJ1-4; no reliable D call. This CDR3 comprises 15 residues. The germline V gene encodes CDR1 SNHLY and CDR2 FYNNEI. V was trimmed by 1 base and J by 9 bases, leaving 15 bases between them. CDR3 in amino acids: CASSEDGGQAQKLFF. DNA for the CDR3: TGTGCCAGCAGTGAAGATGGAGGGCAGGCCCAAAAACTGTTTTTT.

CDR3 DNA sequence: TGCGCCAGCAGCCTCCACAGGGTAGGGAATCAGCCCCAGCATTTT. The encoded protein is CASSLHRVGNQPQHF. The chain employs TRBV4-3 and TRBJ1-5, with a tentative D call TRBD1 (6 bases). The germline V and J ends were trimmed by 4 bases and 4 bases, with 14 bases remaining between them. This CDR3 has 15 amino acids. Germline V lookup: CDR1 LGHNA, CDR2 YSLEER.

CDR3 DNA: TGTGCCAGCAGTGGGACATTACACGGCTACACCTTC. This codes for CASSGTLHGYTF. The chain recombines TRBV6-5 with TRBJ1-2, with D perhaps matching TRBD1 (6 bases). V dropped 5 bases and J dropped 8 bases, with 12 bases sitting between them. This CDR3 is 12 amino acids long. Germline V CDR1 and CDR2: MNHEY, SVGAGI.

The V gene is TRBV5-4, the J gene TRBJ2-7; D may be TRBD1 (6 bases). CDR3 length equals 12 residues. Germline-derived CDR1 and CDR2 are SGHNT and YYREEE (reference sequence). The V and J ends lost 7 bases and 4 bases respectively, with 12 bases between them. The CDR3 DNA is TGTGCCAGCGGTACCGGACAGTACGAGCAGTACTTC. Residues: CASGTGQYEQYF.

This rearrangement joins TRBV5-5 to TRBJ2-7; D unclear. CDR3 length: 11 residues. Per germline, CDR1 SGHKS and CDR2 YYEKEE (reference sequence). The V end lost 0 bases, the J end lost 9 bases, and 7 bases lay between the germline ends. The CDR3 reads CASSLGLGQYF. CDR3 nucleotides: TGTGCCAGCAGCTTGGGGCTGGGGCAGTACTTC.

The genes are TRBV6-6 and TRBJ2-7; possible D gene TRBD2, 6 bases. Looked up from germline, CDR1 is MNHNY and CDR2 is SVGAGI (reference sequence). This CDR3 spans 15 amino acids. V shed 0 bases and J shed 3 bases, with 12 bases lying between them. The CDR3: CASSYSPGLNYEQYF. In nucleotides, the CDR3 is TGTGCCAGCAGTTACTCGCCGGGACTCAACTACGAGCAGTACTTC.

This chain uses TRBV5-6 with TRBJ2-1; D ambiguous. V lost 4 bases, J lost 5 bases, and 16 bases lay in between. The germline V gene has CDR1 SGHDT and CDR2 YYEEEE. This CDR3 has 15 residues. The CDR3 is CASSGKGLLDNEQFF. CDR3 nucleotide sequence: TGTGCCAGCAGCGGTAAAGGCCTACTTGACAATGAGCAGTTCTTC. The full variable domain, in which reference TRBV5-6 and TRBJ2-1 provide the parts outside the CDR3, is DAGVTQSPTHLIKTRGQQVTLRCSPKSGHDTVSWYQQALGQGPQFIFQYYEEEERQRGNFPDRFSGHQFPNYSSELNVNALLLGDSALYLCASSGKGLLDNEQFFGPGTRLTVL.

V usage is TRBV12-5 and J usage is TRBJ2-1, with 8 bases matching TRBD2. V dropped 3 bases and J dropped 2; count of bases not matched to a gene: 12. This CDR3 comprises 18 residues. Germline CDR1 reads LGHNT; CDR2 reads FRNRAP. The CDR3, as DNA: TGTGCTAGTGGTTTCCCGGGACTAGTGACGGAAGCCTACAATGAGCAGTTCTTC. Translating gives CASGFPGLVTEAYNEQFF.

Concerning this clone: A much larger clone lies a single base off, so this may be a read error. This sequence joins TRBV10-3 and TRBJ2-7; 9 bases fit TRBD1. The germline V gene encodes CDR1 ENHRY and CDR2 SYGVKD. The CDR3 has 13 amino acids. Here the CDR3 reads CASSSGTGYEQYF. In DNA form, the CDR3 reads TGTGCCAGCAGTTCCGGGACAGGGTACGAGCAGTACTTC.

V usage is TRBV6-6 and J usage is TRBJ1-2, with no clear D. This CDR3 is built from 11 residues. V lost 8 bases to trimming and J lost 1 base, with 5 bases between them. Germline V lookup: CDR1 MNHNY, CDR2 SVGAGI (reference sequence). The CDR3 DNA follows: TGTGCCAGCGGATTTAACTATGGCTACACCTTC. It codes for CASGFNYGYTF.

This sequence joins TRBV27 and TRBJ2-1; possibly TRBD1 or TRBD2 for D (7 bases each). This CDR3 contains 14 residues. Germline-derived CDR1 and CDR2 are MNHEY and SMNVEV (reference sequence). Trimming stripped 6 bases from V and 7 bases from J, with 16 bases between. For the CDR3, the DNA is TGTGCCAGCAGCTCCCGACAGGGAGGGAATGAGCAGTTCTTC. Protein: CASSSRQGGNEQFF.

Only a few counts were recorded for this clone. J is TRBJ1-5 and V is TRBV7-9; D ambiguous. The V gene lost 4 bases and the J gene lost 5 bases, with 6 bases spanning the gap. The germline V gene has CDR1 SEHNR and CDR2 FQNEAQ (reference sequence). The CDR3 spans 12 residues. CDR3 nucleotides: TGTGCCAGCAGCTGGGGAGATCAGCCCCAGCATTTT. This codes for CASSWGDQPQHF. Full variable domain (remainder filled in from reference TRBV7-9 and TRBJ1-5): DTGVSQNPRHKITKRGQNVTFRCDPISEHNRLYWYRQTLGQGPEFLTYFQNEAQLEKSRLLSDRFSAERPKGSFSTLEIQRTEQGDSAMYLCASSWGDQPQHFGDGTRLSIL.

The chain uses TRBV28 and TRBJ1-6; no clear D. CDR3 size: 14 residues. Trimming took 6 bases from V and 7 from J, leaving 13 bases between them. From germline, CDR1 is MDHEN and CDR2 SYDVKM. The CDR3 region has the DNA TGTGCCAGCAGGTCTGAGGGATGGAATTCACCCCTCCACTTT. Translating gives CASRSEGWNSPLHF. Looking up the rest from reference TRBV28 and TRBJ1-6 gives the full variable domain: DVKVTQSSRYLVKRTGEKVFLECVQDMDHENMFWYRQDPGLGLRLIYFSYDVKMKEKGDIPEGYSVSREKKERFSLILESASTNQTSMYLCASRSEGWNSPLHFGNGTRLTVT.

The J gene is TRBJ2-1, the V gene TRBV7-3; D tentatively fits TRBD1 or TRBD2 (6 bases each). The CDR3 has 15 residues. Trimming cost V 5 bases and J 4 bases, with 15 bases left between them. CDR1 and CDR2 (germline): SGHTA, FQGTGA. CDR3 protein: CASSPEGGAYNEQFF. The CDR3 region has the DNA TGTGCCAGCAGCCCCGAGGGGGGAGCTTACAATGAGCAGTTCTTC.